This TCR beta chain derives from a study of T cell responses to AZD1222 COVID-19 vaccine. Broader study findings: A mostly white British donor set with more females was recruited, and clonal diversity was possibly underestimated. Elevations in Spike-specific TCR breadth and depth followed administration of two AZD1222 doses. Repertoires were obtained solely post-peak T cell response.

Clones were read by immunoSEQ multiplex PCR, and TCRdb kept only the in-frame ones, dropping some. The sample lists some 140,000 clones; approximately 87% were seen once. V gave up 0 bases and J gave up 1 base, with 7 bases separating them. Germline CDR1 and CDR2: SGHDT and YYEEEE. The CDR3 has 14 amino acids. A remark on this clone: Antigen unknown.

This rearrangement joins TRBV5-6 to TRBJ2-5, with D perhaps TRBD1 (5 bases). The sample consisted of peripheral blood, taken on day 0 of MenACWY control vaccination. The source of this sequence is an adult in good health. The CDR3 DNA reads TGTGCCAGCAGCTTGGGACAGATCCAAGAGACCCAGTACTTC. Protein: CASSLGQIQETQYF.